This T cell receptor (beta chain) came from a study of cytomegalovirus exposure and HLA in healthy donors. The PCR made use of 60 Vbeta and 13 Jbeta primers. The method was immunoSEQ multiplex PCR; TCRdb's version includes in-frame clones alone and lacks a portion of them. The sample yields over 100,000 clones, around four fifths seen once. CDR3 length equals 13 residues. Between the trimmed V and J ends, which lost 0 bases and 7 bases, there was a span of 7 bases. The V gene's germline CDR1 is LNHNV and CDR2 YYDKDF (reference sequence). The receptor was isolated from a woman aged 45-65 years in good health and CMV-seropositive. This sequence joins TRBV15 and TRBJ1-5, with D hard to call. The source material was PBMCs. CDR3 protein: CATSRDLDQPQHF. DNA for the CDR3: TGTGCCACCAGCAGAGATCTAGACCAGCCCCAGCATTTT.